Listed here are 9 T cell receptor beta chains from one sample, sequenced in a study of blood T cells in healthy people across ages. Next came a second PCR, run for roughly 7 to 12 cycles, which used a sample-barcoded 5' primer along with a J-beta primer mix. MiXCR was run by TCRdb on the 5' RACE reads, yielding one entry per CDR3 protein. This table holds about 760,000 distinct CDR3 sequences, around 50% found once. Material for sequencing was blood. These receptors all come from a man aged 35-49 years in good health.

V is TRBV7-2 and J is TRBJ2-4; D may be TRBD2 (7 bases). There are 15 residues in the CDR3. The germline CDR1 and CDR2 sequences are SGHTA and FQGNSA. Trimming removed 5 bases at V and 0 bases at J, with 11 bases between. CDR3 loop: CASSQGGAAKNIQYF. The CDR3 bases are TGTGCCAGCAGCCAAGGGGGGGCAGCCAAAAACATTCAGTACTTC.

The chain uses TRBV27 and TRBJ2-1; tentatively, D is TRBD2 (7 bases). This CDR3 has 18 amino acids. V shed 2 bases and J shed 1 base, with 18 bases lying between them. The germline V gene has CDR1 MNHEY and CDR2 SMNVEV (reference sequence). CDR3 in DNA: TGTGCCAGCAGTTTAGGGGGCTGGGGAGGGGCTTCCTACAATGAGCAGTTCTTC. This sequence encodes CASSLGGWGGASYNEQFF.

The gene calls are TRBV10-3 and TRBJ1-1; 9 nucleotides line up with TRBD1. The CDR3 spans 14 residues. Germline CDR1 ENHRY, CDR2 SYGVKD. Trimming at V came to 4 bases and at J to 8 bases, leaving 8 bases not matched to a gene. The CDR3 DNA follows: TGTGCCATCAGTGGTGTAGGGACAGGGAGCGAAGCTTTCTTT. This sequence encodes CAISGVGTGSEAFF.

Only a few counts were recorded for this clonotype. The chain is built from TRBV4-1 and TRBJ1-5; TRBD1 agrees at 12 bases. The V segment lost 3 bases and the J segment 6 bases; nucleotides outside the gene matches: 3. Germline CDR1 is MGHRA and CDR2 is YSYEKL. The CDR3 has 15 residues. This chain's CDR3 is CASSQGQGAIQPQHF. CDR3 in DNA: TGCGCCAGCAGCCAGGGACAGGGGGCGATTCAGCCCCAGCATTTT.

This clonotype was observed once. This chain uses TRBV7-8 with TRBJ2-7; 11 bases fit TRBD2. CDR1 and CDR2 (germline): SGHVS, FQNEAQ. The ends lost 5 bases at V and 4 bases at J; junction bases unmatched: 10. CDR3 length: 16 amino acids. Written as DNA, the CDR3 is TGTGCCAGCAGCCCACCCCGGCTAGCGGGAGGATACGAGCAGTACTTC. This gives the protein CASSPPRLAGGYEQYF.

Here the CDR3 reads CASGGTGAWTQYF. CDR3 sequence (DNA): TGTGCCAGTGGTGGGACAGGGGCATGGACCCAGTACTTC. This chain links TRBV6-2 or TRBV6-3 with TRBJ2-5, with 10 bases identical to TRBD1. The CDR3 extends over 13 amino acids. Trimming removed 9 bases from V and 7 bases from J; junction bases left unmatched: 8. CDR1 MNHEY and CDR2 SVGEGT come from the germline V gene.

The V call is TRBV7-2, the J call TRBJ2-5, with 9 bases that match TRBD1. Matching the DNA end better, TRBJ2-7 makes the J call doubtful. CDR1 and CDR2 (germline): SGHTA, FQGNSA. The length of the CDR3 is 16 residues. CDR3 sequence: CASSIHTGGAAYEQYF. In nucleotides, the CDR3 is TGTGCCAGCAGCATCCATACAGGGGGCGCAGCCTACGAGCAGTACTTC.

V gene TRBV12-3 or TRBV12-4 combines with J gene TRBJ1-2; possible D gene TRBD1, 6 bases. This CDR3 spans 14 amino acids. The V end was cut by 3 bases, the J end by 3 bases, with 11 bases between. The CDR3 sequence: CASSFGGPDYGYTF. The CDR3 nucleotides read TGTGCCAGCAGTTTTGGGGGGCCCGACTATGGCTACACCTTC.

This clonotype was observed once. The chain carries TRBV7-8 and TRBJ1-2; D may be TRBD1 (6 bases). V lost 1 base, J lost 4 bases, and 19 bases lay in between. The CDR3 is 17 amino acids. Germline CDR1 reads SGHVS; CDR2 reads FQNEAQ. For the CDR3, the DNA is TGTGCCAGCAGCTTAGAACAGGGAGATAAGAGGCGCTATGGCTACACCTTC. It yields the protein CASSLEQGDKRRYGYTF. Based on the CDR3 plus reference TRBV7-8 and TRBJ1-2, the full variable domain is GAGVSQSPRYKVAKRGQDVALRCDPISGHVSLFWYQQALGQGPEFLTYFQNEAQLDKSGLPSDRFFAERPEGSVSTLKIQRTQQEDSAVYLCASSLEQGDKRRYGYTFGSGTRLTVV.